Following are 26 T cell receptor beta chains from one sample sequenced in a study of PD-1 blockade in classical Hodgkin lymphoma. Time point defined: newly diagnosed, previously untreated cHL patient sample. The CD4+ T cells used were purified from thawed PBMCs through magnetic negative selection. The data were produced by immunoSEQ multiplex PCR, yet TCRdb's version contains in-frame clones alone and is incomplete. This table holds about 30,000 clones, 88% found once. Sequencing used CD4+ T cells from blood. Every receptor here comes from a human donor with classical Hodgkin lymphoma.

The chain combines TRBV9 with TRBJ2-2; D gene unclear. Looked up from germline, CDR1 is SGDLS and CDR2 is YYNGEE. There are 13 residues in the CDR3. V was trimmed by 3 bases and J by 2 bases, leaving 5 bases between them. CDR3 loop: CASSAHNTGELFF. In DNA form, the CDR3 reads TGTGCCAGCAGCGCCCATAACACCGGGGAGCTGTTTTTT. Based on the CDR3 plus reference TRBV9 and TRBJ2-2, the full variable domain is DSGVTQTPKHLITATGQRVTLRCSPRSGDLSVYWYQQSLDQGLQFLIQYYNGEERAKGNILERFSAQQFPDLHSELNLSSLELGDSALYFCASSAHNTGELFFGEGSRLTVL.

The V and J genes are TRBV11-2 and TRBJ2-7; D call uncertain. The CDR3 has 14 residues. The V end was cut by 3 bases, the J end by 5 bases, with 14 bases between. CDR1 is SGHAT, CDR2 FQNNGV, per germline. The DNA for the CDR3 is TGTGCCAGCAGCTTTTCAGGACCCTGGGACGAGCAGTACTTC. Amino acid sequence: CASSFSGPWDEQYF.

This sequence joins TRBV29-1 and TRBJ2-7; no definite D call. The germline V and J ends were trimmed by 4 bases and 3 bases, with 4 bases remaining between them. Per germline, CDR1 SQVTM and CDR2 ANQGSEA. There are 10 residues in the CDR3. CDR3 bases: TGCAGCGTTGTTGACTACGAGCAGTACTTC. Its translation: CSVVDYEQYF.

The rearrangement joins TRBV7-9 to TRBJ1-3; the D gene is possibly TRBD1 (5 bases). V gave up 5 bases and J gave up 1 base, with 24 bases separating them. The CDR3 is 19 amino acids. Germline values: CDR1 SEHNR, CDR2 FQNEAQ (reference sequence). This CDR3 reads CASSPISGGTRLSGNTIYF. CDR3 bases: TGTGCCAGCAGCCCCATCTCTGGAGGGACTCGGTTGTCTGGAAACACCATATATTTT. Full variable domain (rest looked up from reference TRBV7-9 and TRBJ1-3): DTGVSQNPRHKITKRGQNVTFRCDPISEHNRLYWYRQTLGQGPEFLTYFQNEAQLEKSRLLSDRFSAERPKGSFSTLEIQRTEQGDSAMYLCASSPISGGTRLSGNTIYFGEGSWLTVV.

The V gene is TRBV7-2, the J gene TRBJ1-5, with TRBD1 as a possible D gene (5 bases). V was cut by 1 base and J by 5 bases, with 9 bases left in between. CDR3 length: 14 residues. CDR1 and CDR2 (germline): SGHTA, FQGNSA. In nucleotides, the CDR3 is TGTGCCAGCAGCTTAGTGGAAGGGGATCAGCCCCAGCATTTT. It codes for CASSLVEGDQPQHF.

This clone was observed once. The chain joins TRBV5-1 to TRBJ2-7; 8 bases align to TRBD2. In germline, CDR1 is SGHRS, CDR2 YFSETQ. The CDR3 has 16 amino acids. With V trimmed by 4 bases and J by 6 bases, 15 bases remained unmatched. The CDR3 spells CASSTELAARSGEQYF. DNA for the CDR3: TGCGCCAGCAGCACCGAACTAGCGGCGAGGTCGGGCGAGCAGTACTTC.

The rearrangement joins TRBV5-1 to TRBJ2-7; weak D call: TRBD2 (6 bases). The CDR3 is made up of 16 amino acids. V shed 4 bases and J shed 0 bases, with 17 bases lying between them. From germline, CDR1 is SGHRS and CDR2 YFSETQ. Written as DNA, the CDR3 is TGCGCCAGCAGCCTGTTTGGGGCGACTAGCTCCTACGAGCAGTACTTC. It is translated as CASSLFGATSSYEQYF.

This chain links TRBV11-2 with TRBJ1-6; D perhaps matches TRBD1 (5 bases). Trimming stripped 0 bases from V and 9 bases from J, with 12 bases between. Germline V CDR1 and CDR2: SGHAT, FQNNGV. The CDR3 extends over 15 amino acids. The CDR3 region is CASSLDGGSGSPLHF. The CDR3 region has the DNA TGTGCCAGCAGCTTAGACGGGGGAAGTGGTTCACCCCTCCACTTT.

The V gene is TRBV28, the J gene TRBJ2-7; D call uncertain. This CDR3 has 15 amino acids. The V end lost 3 bases, the J end lost 3 bases, and 15 bases lay between the germline ends. Germline V gene lookup returns CDR1 MDHEN and CDR2 SYDVKM. CDR3 amino acids: CASSFINKPRYEQYF. CDR3 nucleotide sequence: TGTGCCAGCAGTTTCATAAATAAACCCCGCTACGAGCAGTACTTC.

The rearrangement uses TRBV9 and TRBJ1-1, with 7 bases aligning to TRBD1. The germline CDR1 and CDR2 sequences are SGDLS and YYNGEE. This CDR3 is 14 amino acids long. V lost 6 bases to trimming and J lost 1 base; unmatched junction nucleotides: 6. CDR3 sequence: CASNRDRANTEAFF. The CDR3 nucleotides read TGTGCCAGCAATCGCGACAGGGCGAACACTGAAGCTTTCTTT.

J is TRBJ1-5 and V is TRBV5-1; maybe TRBD1 (6 bases). The CDR3 spans 17 residues. In germline, CDR1 is SGHRS, CDR2 YFSETQ. V dropped 0 bases and J dropped 0 bases, with 13 bases sitting between them. The CDR3 nucleotides read TGCGCCAGCAGCTTGGGGTCAGGGGATTATAGCAATCAGCCCCAGCATTTT. The encoded protein is CASSLGSGDYSNQPQHF.

The V and J genes are TRBV9 and TRBJ2-3, with D unclear. V was pared by 3 bases and J by 2 bases, with 4 bases between. The CDR3 loop spans 12 amino acids. Germline values: CDR1 SGDLS, CDR2 YYNGEE. CDR3 sequence reads: CASSADTDTQYF. DNA of the CDR3: TGTGCCAGCAGCGCCGACACAGATACGCAGTATTTT.

This clone showed up just a few times. As DNA, the CDR3 is TGTGCCAGTAGTATAGAGGGGGGGAGGCAGCCCCAGCATTTT. Residues: CASSIEGGRQPQHF. The chain employs TRBV19 and TRBJ1-5; D might be TRBD1 (5 bases). Germline CDR1 reads LNHDA; CDR2 reads SQIVND (reference sequence). Trimming pared 0 bases from V and 7 bases from J, leaving 10 bases between. This CDR3 spans 14 amino acids.

This clone was found once. The chain has TRBV11-2 and TRBJ2-7, with D possibly called TRBD1 or TRBD2 (5 bases each). Germline CDR1 and CDR2: SGHAT and FQNNGV. V lost 0 bases and J lost 6, with 9 bases in between. There are 13 residues in the CDR3. Here the CDR3 DNA reads TGTGCCAGCAGCTTAGAGATGGGGGTCGAGCAGTACGTC. Its translation: CASSLEMGVEQYV.

The J gene is TRBJ1-1, the V gene TRBV27; D is possibly TRBD1 (6 bases). Germline V gives CDR1 MNHEY, CDR2 SMNVEV (reference sequence). V lost 3 bases and J lost 9, with 11 bases in between. This CDR3 comprises 12 residues. CDR3 amino acids: CASSLGAGKAFF. Written as DNA, the CDR3 is TGTGCCAGCAGTTTGGGGGCCGGAAAAGCTTTCTTT.

This chain connects TRBV7-9 to TRBJ1-4; possibly TRBD1 for D (6 bases). The CDR3 runs to 13 residues. V was trimmed by 5 bases and J by 6 bases, leaving 10 bases between them. Per germline, CDR1 SEHNR and CDR2 FQNEAQ (reference sequence). Here the CDR3 reads CASSMTGDEKLFF. CDR3 in DNA: TGTGCCAGCAGCATGACAGGAGATGAAAAACTGTTTTTT.

This rearrangement joins TRBV4-1 to TRBJ1-2; D not resolved. The CDR3 spans 16 residues. Trimming removed 0 bases at V and 4 bases at J, with 15 bases between. CDR1 and CDR2 (germline): MGHRA, YSYEKL. In nucleotides, the CDR3 is TGCGCCAGCAGCCAAGATTCCGGGGATAGAGGCTATGGCTACACCTTC. Its protein is CASSQDSGDRGYGYTF.

This sequence joins TRBV21-1 and TRBJ2-7; the table's D gene call, TRBD2, was not cross checked with the DNA. TRBV21-1 is flagged as a pseudogene. This CDR3 spans 15 amino acids. This chain's CDR3 is CASTSGLAGLYEQYV. CDR3 sequence (DNA): TGTGCCAGCACCTCAGGACTAGCGGGGCTGTACGAGCAGTACGTC.

The table lists this clone with a few counts. J is TRBJ1-2 and V is TRBV29-1; 9 bases agree with TRBD1. This CDR3 contains 11 residues. Trimming removed 7 bases from V and 6 bases from J; junction bases left unmatched: 3. The germline V gene encodes CDR1 SQVTM and CDR2 ANQGSEA. The CDR3 nucleotides are TGCAGCGAACGGACAGGGGATGGCTACACCTTC. Translating it yields CSERTGDGYTF.

The chain links TRBV11-2 to TRBJ2-2; 8 bases are shared with TRBD1. After removal of 1 base from V and 1 base from J, the junction contained 8 bases not matched to a gene. The length of the CDR3 is 18 residues. The germline gives CDR1 SGHAT, CDR2 FQNNGV. CDR3 sequence (DNA): TGTGCCAGCAGCTTAGGTAGGACAGGGACCTGGAACACCGGGGAGCTGTTTTTT. It is translated as CASSLGRTGTWNTGELFF. Based on the CDR3 plus reference TRBV11-2 and TRBJ2-2, the full variable domain is EAGVAQSPRYKIIEKRQSVAFWCNPISGHATLYWYQQILGQGPKLLIQFQNNGVVDDSQLPKDRFSAERLKGVDSTLKIQPAKLEDSAVYLCASSLGRTGTWNTGELFFGEGSRLTVL.

This chain links TRBV5-1 with TRBJ2-1, with 8 bases fitting TRBD2. The germline CDR1 and CDR2 sequences are SGHRS and YFSETQ. The CDR3 loop spans 14 amino acids. V lost 3 bases, J lost 3 bases, and 2 bases stayed unmatched. Here the CDR3 DNA reads TGCGCCAGCAGCTCGACTAGCGTCTACAATGAGCAGTTCTTC. The encoded protein is CASSSTSVYNEQFF.

V is TRBV19 and J is TRBJ1-2, with a possible D match to TRBD1 (5 bases). This CDR3 is 12 amino acids long. CDR1 is LNHDA, CDR2 SQIVND, per germline (reference sequence). Deletions cut 7 bases from V and 2 bases from J, with 8 bases between. The CDR3 DNA sequence: TGTGCCAGTATGAAGGGGAACTATGGCTACACCTTC. Amino acid sequence: CASMKGNYGYTF.

This chain connects TRBV18 to TRBJ1-1, with TRBD1 as a possible D gene (5 bases). The CDR3 is 14 residues long. Germline values: CDR1 KGHSH, CDR2 LQKENI. Trimming shortened V by 6 bases and J by 2 bases, and 13 bases separated the two germline ends. The CDR3 is CASSQGAQNTEAFF. In DNA form, the CDR3 reads TGTGCCAGCTCTCAGGGCGCGCAAAACACTGAAGCTTTCTTT.

This chain connects TRBV9 to TRBJ1-2; tentative D call: TRBD1 (5 bases). The V gene lost 0 bases and the J gene lost 4 bases, with 10 bases spanning the gap. The CDR3 is 14 amino acids. CDR1 is SGDLS and CDR2 is YYNGEE in the germline V gene. DNA of the CDR3: TGTGCCAGCAGCGTAGACGACAGTTCCTATGGCTACACCTTC. Translation gives CASSVDDSSYGYTF.

The J gene is TRBJ1-5, the V gene TRBV5-1, with 8 bases that match TRBD1. CDR3 size: 15 residues. Germline assignment: CDR1 SGHRS and CDR2 YFSETQ. The trim removed 5 bases at V and 5 bases at J, leaving 9 bases unmatched. This CDR3 reads CASSLGQGGDQPQHF. Here the CDR3 DNA reads TGCGCCAGCAGTCTTGGACAGGGCGGGGATCAGCCCCAGCATTTT.

The chain employs TRBV14 and TRBJ2-2; TRBD1 is a possible D gene (6 bases). Germline V gives CDR1 SGHDN, CDR2 FVKESK. The V and J ends lost 4 bases and 9 bases respectively, with 24 bases between them. CDR3 size: 17 residues. The CDR3 DNA is TGTGCCAGCAGCCTAGCTCAGGGGTCCCCCAGTGGCCGGGAGCTGTTTTTT. It encodes CASSLAQGSPSGRELFF.